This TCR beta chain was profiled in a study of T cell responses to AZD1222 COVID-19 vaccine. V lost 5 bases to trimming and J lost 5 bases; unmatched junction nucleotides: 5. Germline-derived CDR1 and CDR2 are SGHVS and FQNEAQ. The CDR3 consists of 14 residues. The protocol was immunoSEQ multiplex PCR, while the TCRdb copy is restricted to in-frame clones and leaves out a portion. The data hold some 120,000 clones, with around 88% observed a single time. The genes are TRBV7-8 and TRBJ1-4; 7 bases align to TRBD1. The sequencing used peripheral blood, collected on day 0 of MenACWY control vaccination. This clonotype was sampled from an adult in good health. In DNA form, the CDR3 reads TGTGCCAGCAGCGCGGGACAGCCAAATGAAAAACTGTTTTTT. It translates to CASSAGQPNEKLFF.